The following is a T cell receptor beta chain sequence with its context. This record comes from a study of T cell changes during pregnancy in multiple sclerosis. Only in-frame clones appear in the TCRdb table, and some are missing; sequencing was by immunoSEQ multiplex PCR. This sample has approximately 100,000 clones, with approximately 90% found just once. Germline lookup yields CDR1 MNHEY and CDR2 SVGAGI. The germline V and J ends were trimmed by 3 bases and 5 bases, with 10 bases remaining between them. The CDR3 consists of 13 residues. The chain is built from TRBV6-5 and TRBJ1-1, with D unresolved. The sequences come from peripheral blood, collected after pregnancy. This TCR derives from a female donor with multiple sclerosis, enrolled in a pregnancy study. The CDR3 region is CASSYRGETEAFF. For the CDR3, the DNA is TGTGCCAGCAGTTATCGTGGGGAGACTGAAGCTTTCTTT.